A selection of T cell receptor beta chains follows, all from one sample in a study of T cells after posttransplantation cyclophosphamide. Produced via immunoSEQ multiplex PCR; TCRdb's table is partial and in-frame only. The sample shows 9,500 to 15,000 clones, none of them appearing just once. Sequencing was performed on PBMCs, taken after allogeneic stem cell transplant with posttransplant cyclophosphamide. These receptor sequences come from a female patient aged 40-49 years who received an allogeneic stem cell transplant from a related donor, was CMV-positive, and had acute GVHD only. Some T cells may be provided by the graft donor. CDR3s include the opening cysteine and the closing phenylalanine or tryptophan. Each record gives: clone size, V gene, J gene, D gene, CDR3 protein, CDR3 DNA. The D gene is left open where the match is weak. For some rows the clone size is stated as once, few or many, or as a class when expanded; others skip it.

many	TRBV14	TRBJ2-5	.	CASSQKRISWETQYF	TGTGCCAGCAGCCAAAAGAGGATCTCGTGGGAGACCCAGTACTTC
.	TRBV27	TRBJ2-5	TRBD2	CASSFLSGRAQETQYF	TGTGCCAGCAGTTTTCTTAGCGGGAGGGCCCAAGAGACCCAGTACTTC
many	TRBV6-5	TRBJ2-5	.	CASSYSGQKTQETQYF	TGTGCCAGCAGTTACTCAGGACAGAAAACCCAAGAGACCCAGTACTTC
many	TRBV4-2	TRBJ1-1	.	CASSQEAGLEAFF	TGTGCCAGCAGCCAAGAGGCGGGGCTTGAAGCTTTCTTT
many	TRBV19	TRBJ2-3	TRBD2	CASNSRTGTKSTDTQYF	TGTGCCAGTAACTCCAGGACCGGGACTAAAAGCACAGATACGCAGTATTTT
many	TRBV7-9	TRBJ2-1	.	CASRFTDRVDNEQFF	TGTGCCAGCAGATTTACGGACAGAGTGGACAATGAGCAGTTCTTC
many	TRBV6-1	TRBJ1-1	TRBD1	CAIKDRVNTEAFF	TGTGCCATCAAGGACAGGGTGAACACTGAAGCTTTCTTT
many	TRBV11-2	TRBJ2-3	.	CASSWTVTDTQYF	TGTGCCAGCAGCTGGACAGTCACAGATACGCAGTATTTT
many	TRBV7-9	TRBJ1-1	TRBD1	CASEPGQAPEAFF	TGTGCCAGCGAACCGGGACAGGCTCCTGAAGCTTTCTTT
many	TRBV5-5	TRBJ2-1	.	CASSPSLEQSSYNEQFF	TGTGCCAGCAGCCCTTCACTAGAGCAAAGCTCCTACAATGAGCAGTTCTTC
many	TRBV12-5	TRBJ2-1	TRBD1	CASAGGGWDEQFF	TGTGCTAGTGCAGGGGGCGGCTGGGATGAGCAGTTCTTC
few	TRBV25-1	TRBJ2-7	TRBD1	CASSETDRVLNEQYF	TGTGCCAGCAGTGAAACCGACAGGGTTCTGAACGAGCAGTACTTC
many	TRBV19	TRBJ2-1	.	CASSIPLGGYNEQFF	TGTGCCAGTAGTATACCCCTCGGAGGGTACAATGAGCAGTTCTTC
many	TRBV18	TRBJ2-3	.	CASSPTSRSSTDTQYF	TGTGCCAGCTCACCCACGTCCAGATCTAGCACAGATACGCAGTATTTT
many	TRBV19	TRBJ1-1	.	CASSTGGNTEAFF	TGTGCCAGTAGTACGGGGGGTAACACTGAAGCTTTCTTT
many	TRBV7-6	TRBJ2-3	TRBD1	CASSRDRGLGTDTQYF	TGTGCCAGCAGCCGGGACAGGGGGCTGGGCACAGATACGCAGTATTTT
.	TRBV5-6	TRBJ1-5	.	CASSLVGARDQPQHF	TGTGCCAGCAGCTTGGTGGGGGCCAGAGATCAGCCCCAGCATTTT
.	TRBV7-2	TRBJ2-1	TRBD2	CASSLYGTSLLTGEQFF	TGTGCCAGCAGCTTATATGGGACTAGCCTCCTGACGGGTGAGCAGTTCTTC
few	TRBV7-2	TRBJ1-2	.	CASSLGWASGASNYGYTF	TGTGCCAGCAGCTTAGGGTGGGCTAGTGGGGCTTCTAACTATGGCTACACCTTC
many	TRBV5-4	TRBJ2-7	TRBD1	CASSRQGAYEQYF	TGTGCCAGCAGCCGACAGGGGGCCTACGAGCAGTACTTC
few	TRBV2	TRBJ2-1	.	CASGDNLYNEQLF	TGTGCCAGCGGGGACAATCTATACAATGAGCAGCTCTTC
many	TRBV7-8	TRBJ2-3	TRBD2	CASSLTFGGSTDTQYF	TGTGCCAGCAGCTTAACTTTCGGGGGGAGCACAGATACGCAGTATTTT
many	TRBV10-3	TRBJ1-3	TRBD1	CAISDGQGVNTIYF	TGTGCCATCAGTGACGGACAGGGGGTAAACACCATATATTTT
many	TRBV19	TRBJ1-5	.	CASTPRGRDQPQHF	TGTGCCAGTACCCCTCGGGGGAGGGATCAGCCCCAGCATTTT
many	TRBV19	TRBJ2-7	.	CASSLDTRASEQYF	TGTGCCAGTAGTCTCGACACCAGGGCTTCCGAGCAGTACTTC
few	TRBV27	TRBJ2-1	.	CASSDAIGGPNNEQFF	TGTGCCAGCAGTGATGCAATCGGAGGGCCAAACAATGAGCAGTTCTTC
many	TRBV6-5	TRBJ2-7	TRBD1	CASSRRGQSYEQYF	TGTGCCAGCAGTCGCAGGGGGCAAAGCTACGAGCAGTACTTC
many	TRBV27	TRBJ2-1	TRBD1	CASREQGSNEQFF	TGTGCCAGCAGGGAACAGGGGAGCAATGAGCAGTTCTTC